This T cell receptor beta chain was observed in a study of blood T cell repertoires in COVID-19. The repertoire was sequenced with immunoSEQ multiplex PCR; TCRdb's copy has only in-frame clones and lacks some. The sample lists about 300,000 clones; 90% were seen once. The V and J ends lost 8 bases and 1 base, in that order; junction bases with no gene match: 8. This CDR3 has 14 amino acids. Germline V gene lookup returns CDR1 MDHEN and CDR2 SYDVKM. This clone showed up just once. The gene calls are TRBV28 and TRBJ2-7, with 7 bases aligning to TRBD2. Sequencing used PBMCs or T cells enriched from blood (not recorded which). This TCR was sampled from a young woman with acute COVID-19. CDR3 sequence: CASGVAGISYEQYF. The CDR3 DNA follows: TGTGCCAGCGGGGTAGCGGGCATTTCCTACGAGCAGTACTTC.